This T cell receptor (beta chain) was identified during a study of cytomegalovirus exposure and HLA in healthy donors. Study conclusions and caveats: There were some public TCRs occurring in many donors, but most TCR sequences were rare. When a later analysis compared HLA-associated TCR beta chains with equally common others, the HLA-associated chains turned out to be more clonally expanded and to have lower generation probabilities. In an earlier analysis, in under 700 donors, most V segments appeared productive either ~87% or ~30% of the time. A later analysis associated 15,000 or so TCR beta sequences with HLA alleles at a 0.05 false discovery rate.

The PCR made use of 60 Vbeta and 13 Jbeta primers. Assay used: immunoSEQ multiplex PCR; TCRdb lists only in-frame clones, some missing. Its table lists 70,000 or so clones. Deletions cut 0 bases from V and 3 bases from J, with 21 bases between. In germline, CDR1 is SGHRS, CDR2 YFSETQ. CDR3 length: 18 amino acids. Regarding this clone: Antigen specificity is unknown.

The sequencing sample was made of PBMCs. The sequence was collected from a boy aged 5-17 years in good health and CMV-seronegative. V usage is TRBV5-1 and J usage is TRBJ1-2; no clear D gene. CDR3 sequence: CASSLAYRARGADYGYTF. In DNA form, the CDR3 reads TGCGCCAGCAGCTTGGCCTATAGGGCCCGGGGAGCCGACTATGGCTACACCTTC.